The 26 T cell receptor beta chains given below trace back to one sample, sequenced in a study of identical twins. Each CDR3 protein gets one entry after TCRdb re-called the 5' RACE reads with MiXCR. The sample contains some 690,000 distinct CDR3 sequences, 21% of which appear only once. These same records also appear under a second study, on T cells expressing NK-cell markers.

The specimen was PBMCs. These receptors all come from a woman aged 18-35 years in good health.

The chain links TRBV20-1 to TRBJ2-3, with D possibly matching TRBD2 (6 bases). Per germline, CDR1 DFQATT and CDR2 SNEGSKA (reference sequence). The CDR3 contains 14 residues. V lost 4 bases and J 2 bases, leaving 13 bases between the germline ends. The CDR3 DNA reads TGCAGTGCTAATGGGGACTTACTCACAGATACGCAGTATTTT. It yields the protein CSANGDLLTDTQYF.

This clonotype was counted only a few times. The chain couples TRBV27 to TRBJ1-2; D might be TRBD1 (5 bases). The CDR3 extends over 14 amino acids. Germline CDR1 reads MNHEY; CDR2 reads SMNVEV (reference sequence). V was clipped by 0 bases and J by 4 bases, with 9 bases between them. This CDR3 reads CASSLSGRAYGYTF. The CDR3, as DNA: TGTGCCAGCAGTTTATCGGGCAGGGCCTATGGCTACACCTTC.

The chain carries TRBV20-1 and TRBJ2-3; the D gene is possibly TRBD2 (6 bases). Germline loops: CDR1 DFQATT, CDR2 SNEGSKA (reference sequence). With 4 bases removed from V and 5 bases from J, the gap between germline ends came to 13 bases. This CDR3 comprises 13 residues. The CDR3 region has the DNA TGCAGTGCTACGCTCCGGGGGAAAGATACGCAGTATTTT. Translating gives CSATLRGKDTQYF.

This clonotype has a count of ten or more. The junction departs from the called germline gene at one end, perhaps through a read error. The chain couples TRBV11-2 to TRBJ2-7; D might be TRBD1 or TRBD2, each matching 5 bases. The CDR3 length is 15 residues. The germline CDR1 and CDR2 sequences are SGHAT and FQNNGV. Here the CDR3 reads CASSLGTGTAGRANF. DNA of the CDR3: TGTGCCAGCAGCTTAGGGACCGGGACCGCAGGAAGGGCAAACTTC. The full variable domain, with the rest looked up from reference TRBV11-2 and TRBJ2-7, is EAGVAQSPRYKIIEKRQSVAFWCNPISGHATLYWYQQILGQGPKLLIQFQNNGVVDDSQLPKDRFSAERLKGVDSTLKIQPAKLEDSAVYLCASSLGTGTAGRANFGPGTRLTVT.

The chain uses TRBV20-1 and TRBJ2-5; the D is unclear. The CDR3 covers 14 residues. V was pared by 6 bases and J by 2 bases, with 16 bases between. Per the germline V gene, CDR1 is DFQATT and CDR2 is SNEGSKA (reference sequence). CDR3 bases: TGCAGTGCAGAGAGGTCCGGGTTACAAGAGACCCAGTACTTC. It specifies CSAERSGLQETQYF.

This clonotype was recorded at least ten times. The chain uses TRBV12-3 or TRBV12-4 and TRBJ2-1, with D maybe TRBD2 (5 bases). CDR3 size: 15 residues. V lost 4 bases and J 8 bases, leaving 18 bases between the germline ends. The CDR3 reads CASSSLAAAFDEQFF. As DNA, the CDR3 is TGTGCCAGCAGTTCCCTGGCAGCGGCGTTCGATGAGCAGTTCTTC.

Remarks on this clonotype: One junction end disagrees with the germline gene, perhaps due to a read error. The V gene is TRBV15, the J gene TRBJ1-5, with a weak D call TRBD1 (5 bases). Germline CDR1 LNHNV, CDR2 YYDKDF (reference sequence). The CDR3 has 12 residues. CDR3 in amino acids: CATRRDNQPQHF. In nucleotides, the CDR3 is TGTGCCACCCGCAGGGACAATCAGCCCCAGCATTTT.

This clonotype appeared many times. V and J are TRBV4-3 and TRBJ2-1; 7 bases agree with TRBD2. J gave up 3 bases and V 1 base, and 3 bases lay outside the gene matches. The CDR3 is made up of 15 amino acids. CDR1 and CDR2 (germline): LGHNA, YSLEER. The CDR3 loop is CASSQGGGLYNEQFF. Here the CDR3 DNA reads TGCGCCAGCAGCCAAGGCGGGGGACTCTACAATGAGCAGTTCTTC.

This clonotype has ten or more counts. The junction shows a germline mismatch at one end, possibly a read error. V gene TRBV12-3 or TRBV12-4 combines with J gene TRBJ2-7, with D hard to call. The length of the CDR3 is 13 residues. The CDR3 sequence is CASSLWAAYGQYF. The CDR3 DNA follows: TGTGCCAGCAGTTTATGGGCGGCGTACGGGCAGTACTTC.

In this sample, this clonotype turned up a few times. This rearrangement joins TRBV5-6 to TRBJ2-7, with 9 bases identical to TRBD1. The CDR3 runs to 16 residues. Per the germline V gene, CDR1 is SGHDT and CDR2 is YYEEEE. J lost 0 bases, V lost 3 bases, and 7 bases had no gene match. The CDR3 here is CASSSNRGLLSYEQYF. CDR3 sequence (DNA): TGTGCCAGCAGCTCCAACAGGGGGCTTCTCTCCTACGAGCAGTACTTC.

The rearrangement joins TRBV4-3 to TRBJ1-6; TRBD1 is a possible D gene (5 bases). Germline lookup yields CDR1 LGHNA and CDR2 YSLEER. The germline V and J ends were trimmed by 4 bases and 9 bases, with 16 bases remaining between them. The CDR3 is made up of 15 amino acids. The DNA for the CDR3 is TGCGCCAGCAGCCTCCTCCTCCGGGGGGGTTCACCCCTCCACTTT. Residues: CASSLLLRGGSPLHF.

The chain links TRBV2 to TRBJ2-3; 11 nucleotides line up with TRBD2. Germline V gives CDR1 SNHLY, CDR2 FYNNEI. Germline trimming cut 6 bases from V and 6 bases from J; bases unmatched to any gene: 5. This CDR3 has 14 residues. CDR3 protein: CASRVTSGSDTQYF. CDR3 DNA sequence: TGTGCCAGCAGAGTAACTAGCGGGAGTGATACGCAGTATTTT.

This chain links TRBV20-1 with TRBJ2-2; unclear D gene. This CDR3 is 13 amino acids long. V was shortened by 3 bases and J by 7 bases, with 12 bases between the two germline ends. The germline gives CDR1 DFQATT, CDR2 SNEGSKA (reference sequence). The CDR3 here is CSARSVAFGELFF. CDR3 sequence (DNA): TGCAGTGCTAGGAGCGTGGCTTTCGGGGAGCTGTTTTTT.

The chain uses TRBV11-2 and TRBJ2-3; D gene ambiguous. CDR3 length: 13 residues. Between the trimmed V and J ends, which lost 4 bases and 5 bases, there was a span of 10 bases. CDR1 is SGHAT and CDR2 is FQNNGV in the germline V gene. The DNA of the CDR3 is TGTGCCAGCAGCTCCGATGGTGGAGATACGCAGTATTTT. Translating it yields CASSSDGGDTQYF.

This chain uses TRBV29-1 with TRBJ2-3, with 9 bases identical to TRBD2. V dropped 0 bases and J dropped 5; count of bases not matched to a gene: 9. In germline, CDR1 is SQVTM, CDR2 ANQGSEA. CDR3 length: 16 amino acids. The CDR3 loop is CSVEDLWRGGQDTQYF. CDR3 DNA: TGCAGCGTTGAAGATCTGTGGCGGGGGGGCCAAGATACGCAGTATTTT.

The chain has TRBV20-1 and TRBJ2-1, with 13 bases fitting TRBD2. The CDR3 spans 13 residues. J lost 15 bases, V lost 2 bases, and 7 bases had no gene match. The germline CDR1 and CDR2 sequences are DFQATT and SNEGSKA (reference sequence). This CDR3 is CSARSGTSGTMFF. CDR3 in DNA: TGCAGTGCTAGATCCGGGACTAGCGGGACTATGTTCTTC.

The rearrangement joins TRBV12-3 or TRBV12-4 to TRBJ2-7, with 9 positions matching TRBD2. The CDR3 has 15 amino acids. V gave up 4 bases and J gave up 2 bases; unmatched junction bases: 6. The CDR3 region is CASSSHVAGAYEQYF. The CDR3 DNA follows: TGTGCCAGCAGTTCACACGTAGCGGGAGCCTACGAGCAGTACTTC.

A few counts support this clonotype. This chain's CDR3 is CASSPLGASTDTQYF. CDR3 in DNA: TGTGCCAGCAGCCCGTTGGGAGCTAGCACAGATACGCAGTATTTT. V is TRBV6-2 or TRBV6-3 and J is TRBJ2-3, with D perhaps TRBD2 (5 bases). This CDR3 has 15 amino acids. CDR1 is MNHEY and CDR2 is SVGEGT in the germline V gene. Trimming stripped 6 bases from V and 0 bases from J, with 13 bases between.

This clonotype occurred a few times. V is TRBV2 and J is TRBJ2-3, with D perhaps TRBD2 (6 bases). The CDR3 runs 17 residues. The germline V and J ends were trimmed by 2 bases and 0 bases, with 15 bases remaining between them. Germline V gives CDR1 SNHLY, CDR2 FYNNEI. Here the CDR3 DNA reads TGTGCCAGCAGTGAAAGGGACGGAGGGTTTAGCACAGATACGCAGTATTTT. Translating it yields CASSERDGGFSTDTQYF.

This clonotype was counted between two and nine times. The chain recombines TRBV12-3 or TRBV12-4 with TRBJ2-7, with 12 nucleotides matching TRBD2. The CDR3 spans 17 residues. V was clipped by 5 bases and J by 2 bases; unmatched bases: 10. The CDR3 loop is CASSPARRLAGAYEQYF. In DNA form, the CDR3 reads TGTGCCAGCAGTCCCGCCCGGAGACTAGCGGGAGCCTACGAGCAGTACTTC.

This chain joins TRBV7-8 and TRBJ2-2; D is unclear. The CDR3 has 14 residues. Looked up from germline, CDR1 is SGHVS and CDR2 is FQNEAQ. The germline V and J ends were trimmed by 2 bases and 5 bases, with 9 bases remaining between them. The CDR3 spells CASSLFTATGELFF. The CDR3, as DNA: TGTGCCAGCAGCTTATTTACTGCTACCGGGGAGCTGTTTTTT.

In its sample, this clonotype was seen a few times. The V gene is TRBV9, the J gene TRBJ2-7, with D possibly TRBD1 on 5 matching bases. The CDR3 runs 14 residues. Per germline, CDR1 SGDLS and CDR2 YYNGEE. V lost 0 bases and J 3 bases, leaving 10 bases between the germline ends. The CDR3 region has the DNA TGTGCCAGCAGCGTAGGAGTCGGACACTACGAGCAGTACTTC. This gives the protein CASSVGVGHYEQYF.

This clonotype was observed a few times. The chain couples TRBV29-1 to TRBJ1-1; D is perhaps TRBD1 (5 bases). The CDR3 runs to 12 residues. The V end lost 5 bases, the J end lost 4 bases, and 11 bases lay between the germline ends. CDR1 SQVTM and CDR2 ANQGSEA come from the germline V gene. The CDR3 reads CSVRVGGTEAFF. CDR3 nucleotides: TGCAGCGTTCGTGTGGGGGGCACTGAAGCTTTCTTT.

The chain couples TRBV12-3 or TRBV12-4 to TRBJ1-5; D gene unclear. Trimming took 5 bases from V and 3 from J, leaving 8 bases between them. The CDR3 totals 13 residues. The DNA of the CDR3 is TGTGCCAGCAGTGCGCGTGCCAATCAGCCCCAGCATTTT. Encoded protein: CASSARANQPQHF.

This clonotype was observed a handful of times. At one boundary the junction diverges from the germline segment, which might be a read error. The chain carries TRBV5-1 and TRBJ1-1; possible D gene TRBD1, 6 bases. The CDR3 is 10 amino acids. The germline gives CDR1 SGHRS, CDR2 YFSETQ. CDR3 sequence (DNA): TGCGCCAGTATGACCCTGAGGGGGGCGTTT. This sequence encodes CASMTLRGAF.

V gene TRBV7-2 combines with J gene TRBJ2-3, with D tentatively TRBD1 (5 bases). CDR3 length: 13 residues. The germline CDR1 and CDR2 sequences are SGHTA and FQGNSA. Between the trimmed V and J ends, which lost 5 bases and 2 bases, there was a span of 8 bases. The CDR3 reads CASSRGHTDTQYF. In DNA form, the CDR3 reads TGTGCCAGCAGCCGAGGACACACAGATACGCAGTATTTT.